The present entry profiles one T cell receptor beta chain with its context. What it binds is not known. A second 7 to 11 cycle PCR used barcoded and J-beta primers. TCRdb reanalysed the 5' RACE reads using MiXCR and keeps one entry per CDR3 protein. The data contain over 600,000 distinct CDR3 sequences, less than 60% of them singletons. Germline lookup yields CDR1 SGHTA and CDR2 FQGTGA. This CDR3 is built from 15 residues. V lost 3 bases and J lost 8; bases outside the gene matches: 10. The sample comes from a study of blood T cells in healthy people across ages. Study-level findings and limits: Since the PBMCs were unsorted, naive and antigen-experienced cells could not be conclusively compared. Changes seen in expanded clonotypes were possibly confounded by donor CMV status left unknown.

Per sample, at least 6 micrograms of total RNA were extracted. This TCR was recovered from a man at least 80 years old in good health. The sample comprised blood. The chain is built from TRBV7-3 and TRBJ2-1; 7 bases line up with TRBD2. The CDR3 bases are TGTGCCAGCAGCTTGACCGGGTCTGGGGGGGATGAGCAGTTCTTC. Translation: CASSLTGSGGDEQFF.